The clone carrying this T cell receptor (beta chain) was picked up one time. The sample belongs to a study of blood T cell repertoires in COVID-19. Study information: Sites across the United States, Italy and Spain contributed samples from acute and convalescent COVID-19.

Per the original methods: Amplifying reference gene primers gave estimates of nucleated cell counts. Data came from immunoSEQ multiplex PCR; TCRdb stores just in-frame clones and leaves some out. That table furnishes V, J and clone size, whereas the DNA furnished D and trimming. The sample includes about 140,000 clones, 75% to 80% of them seen just once. CDR3 length: 18 residues. Germline lookup yields CDR1 SGHKS and CDR2 YYEKEE (reference sequence). V lost 5 bases to trimming and J lost 0 bases; unmatched junction nucleotides: 8. The J gene is TRBJ2-6, the V gene TRBV5-5; 10 bases map to TRBD1. Sequencing was done on a sample of peripheral blood. The TCR sequence derives from a woman between 50 and 59 years old with active or convalescent COVID-19. Here the CDR3 reads CASSSGQGGSSGANVLTF. Here the CDR3 DNA reads TGTGCCAGCAGTTCTGGACAGGGGGGGAGCTCTGGGGCCAACGTCCTGACTTTC.